A single sample is the source of the 2 T cell receptor beta chains below, sequenced in a study of PD-1 blockade in mismatch repair-deficient tumors. Measured with immunoSEQ multiplex PCR; TCRdb has only the in-frame clones, and not every one. The sample has around 120,000 clones, 70% to 90% seen once; the top ten hold 13%. The sequences come from peripheral blood, collected 44 weeks after starting pembrolizumab. These receptor sequences come from an adult with mismatch repair-deficient cancer.

The V call is TRBV9, the J call TRBJ2-2; D may match TRBD1 or TRBD2 (5 bases each). Germline V gene lookup returns CDR1 SGDLS and CDR2 YYNGEE. This CDR3 spans 15 amino acids. Trimming cost V 4 bases and J 1 base, with 11 bases left between them. This chain's CDR3 is CASSFRDQNTGELFF. CDR3 bases: TGTGCCAGCAGCTTCCGGGACCAGAACACCGGGGAGCTGTTTTTT.

The chain couples TRBV19 to TRBJ2-2; D possibly uses TRBD1 or TRBD2 (5 bases each). Germline-derived CDR1 and CDR2 are LNHDA and SQIVND (reference sequence). The germline V and J ends were trimmed by 8 bases and 8 bases, with 21 bases remaining between them. This CDR3 has 15 amino acids. The CDR3 sequence: CASGEGPFGTGELFF. The CDR3 region has the DNA TGTGCCAGTGGGGAAGGGCCTTTTGGGACGGGGGAGCTGTTTTTT.